This TCR beta chain is from a study of persistence of HIV-infected CD4 T cells. The libraries were made with immunoSEQ version 4 in survey mode. The protocol was immunoSEQ multiplex PCR, while the TCRdb copy is restricted to in-frame clones and leaves out a portion. Among tens of thousands of clones listed, around 74% were seen once. The stimulus was an HIV-1 Gag 15-mer peptide pool, about 1 ug/peptide/mL. CD4+ T cells upregulating both CD40 ligand and CD69 were sorted as responding cells. Donors had undetectable plasma HIV-1 RNA, under 50 copies/mL, for 4+ years. Donors had CD4+ T cell counts above 400 cells/uL and were CMV-seropositive. As to this clone: Its antigen remains unidentified.

V shed 5 bases, J shed 7 bases, and the junction held 6 bases outside the gene matches. The CDR3 is 14 amino acids. Germline V lookup: CDR1 LNHDA, CDR2 SQIVND (reference sequence). V and J are TRBV19 and TRBJ2-2, with TRBD1 matching 8 bases. The sample here was CD4+ T cells sorted from PBMCs after roughly 18-hour stimulation, taken from a patient who received antiretroviral therapy. The clonotype was recovered from an adult man with HIV who was CMV-seropositive. The CDR3, as DNA: TGTGCCAGTAGTGCGACAGGGGATGTCGGGGAGCTGTTTTTT. This codes for CASSATGDVGELFF.